This entry concerns a single T cell receptor beta chain. Its matching antigen is unknown. An end of the junction does not agree with germline; a read error may underlie this. The template used for profiling TCR beta VDJ and CDR3 was genomic DNA. TCRdb analysed the reads with MiXCR anew, one entry per CDR3 protein. The table records about 270,000 distinct CDR3 sequences, approximately 55% of them present only once. The V gene's germline CDR1 is SNHLY and CDR2 FYNNEI. This CDR3 has 12 amino acids. This sample is part of a study of CD8+CD57+ T cells in acquired aplastic anemia. Background on the study: Yields of DNA that came from sorted CD4+ and CD8+ cells averaged about 3 ug.

The study, taken as a whole, reports: Patients versus controls showed no significant CD8+ Simpson's diversity difference.

This sequence was found in a human donor with severe aplastic anemia or a healthy control (not recorded which). Source material: sorted CD4+, CD8+, or CD8+CD57+ T cells (not recorded which) from PBMCs. The chain employs TRBV2 and TRBJ2-3; no reliable D call. The CDR3 coding sequence is TGTGCCGGCAGCCAATCGGCAGATACGCAGTATTTT. This codes for CAGSQSADTQYF.